These T cell receptor beta chains were read from a single sample in a study of control samples from healthy donors and cancer patients. Libraries were prepared by immunoSEQ multiplex PCR; TCRdb keeps only in-frame clonotypes and omits some of them. The sample contains 120,000 or so clones, over 75% of which appear only once. The sequenced material came from blood. The receptor set was obtained from a man in his sixties in good health. CDR3s include the opening cysteine and the closing phenylalanine or tryptophan. A D gene is named only where the DNA matches it firmly. Some rows mark clone size as missing; the rest say once, few, many or name a class of expanded clone.

once TRBJ1-4 - TRBV28 CASSLPVLTNEKLFF TGTGCCAGCAGTTTGCCCGTACTGACTAATGAAAAACTGTTTTTT
- TRBJ2-7 TRBD2 TRBV4-1 CASSQPGTSSYEQYF TGCGCCAGCAGCCAGCCCGGGACTAGCTCCTACGAGCAGTACTTC
- TRBJ1-1 - TRBV4-3 CASSQVHTLNTEAFF TGCGCCAGCAGCCAAGTCCACACGCTAAACACTGAAGCTTTCTTT
- TRBJ1-5 TRBD1 TRBV7-9 CASSLGGTGYDQPQHF TGTGCCAGCAGCTTAGGGGGGACAGGGTACGATCAGCCCCAGCATTTT
- TRBJ1-1 TRBD1 TRBV7-3 CASSESPGQGTEAFF TGTGCCAGCAGCGAGTCTCCGGGACAGGGCACTGAAGCTTTCTTT
- TRBJ2-7 - TRBV7-6 CASSLDEGFSYEQYF TGTGCCAGCAGCTTAGACGAGGGTTTCTCCTACGAGCAGTACTTC
- TRBJ2-5 - TRBV27 CASSLAQGVGGTQYF TGTGCCAGCAGTTTGGCACAGGGAGTCGGAGGGACCCAGTACTTC
few TRBJ2-3 - TRBV6-5 CASSPGTTSTDTQYF TGTGCCAGCAGTCCCGGGACAACCAGCACAGATACGCAGTATTTT
- TRBJ1-4 TRBD1 TRBV19 CASTRLINRGNEKLFF TGTGCCAGTACCCGACTTATCAACAGGGGGAATGAAAAACTGTTTTTT
- TRBJ1-1 - TRBV7-2 CASSSRGSVNTEAFF TGTGCCAGCAGCTCCAGGGGATCCGTGAACACTGAAGCTTTCTTT
- TRBJ1-6 - TRBV10-3 CAIGGLGGYNSPLHF TGTGCCATCGGAGGACTTGGGGGCTATAATTCACCCCTCCACTTT
- TRBJ2-2 TRBD1 TRBV6-5 CASSSTGGELFF TGTGCCAGCAGTTCTACAGGGGGCGAGCTGTTTTTT
once TRBJ1-5 - TRBV23-1 CASTRHVRQPQHF TGCGCCAGCACTCGACACGTCCGGCAGCCCCAGCATTTT
- TRBJ1-2 - TRBV5-1 CASSLTGGVYGYTF TGCGCCAGCAGCTTGACAGGAGGTGTCTATGGCTACACCTTC
- TRBJ1-5 TRBD1 TRBV3-1/TRBV3-2 CASSVALGGTAPREPQHF TGTGCCAGCAGCGTCGCCTTGGGGGGGACAGCCCCCAGGGAGCCCCAGCATTTT
- TRBJ1-1 - TRBV11-2 CASSLDGGDSAFF TGTGCCAGCAGCTTAGATGGAGGGGATTCGGCTTTCTTT
- TRBJ2-2 - TRBV12-3/TRBV12-4 CASSLVVPGELFF TGTGCCAGCAGTTTAGTAGTTCCCGGGGAGCTGTTTTTT
- TRBJ2-3 TRBD2 TRBV6-2/TRBV6-3 CASSDERGVTDTQYF TGTGCCAGCAGTGACGAGCGGGGGGTCACAGATACGCAGTATTTT
- TRBJ1-1 - TRBV11-2 CASSLTLDSYTEAFF TGTGCCAGCAGCTTAACATTGGACAGTTACACTGAAGCTTTCTTT
once TRBJ2-2 - TRBV7-3 CASSLDGDGELFF TGTGCCAGCAGCCTGGACGGAGACGGGGAGCTGTTTTTT
- TRBJ2-7 TRBD1 TRBV29-1 CSVWGQGAHEQYF TGCAGCGTGTGGGGACAGGGGGCACACGAGCAGTACTTC
- TRBJ1-4 TRBD1 TRBV19 CASSIRGQGGEKLFF TGTGCCAGTAGTATCAGGGGGCAAGGAGGTGAAAAACTGTTTTTT
- TRBJ2-1 TRBD2 TRBV5-1 CASSLGSSRGVSYNEQFF TGCGCCAGCAGCTTGGGGTCTTCACGGGGGGTCTCCTACAATGAGCAGTTCTTC
- TRBJ2-2 TRBD2 TRBV12-3/TRBV12-4 CASSWTRTGELFF TGTGCCAGCAGCTGGACTAGGACCGGGGAGCTGTTTTTT
- TRBJ2-3 - TRBV19 CASSIEGLATDTQYF TGTGCCAGTAGTATAGAAGGCCTGGCAACAGATACGCAGTATTTT
- TRBJ2-3 - TRBV7-8 CASSLGGGLSTDTQYF TGTGCCAGCAGCTTAGGTGGGGGGCTCAGCACAGATACGCAGTATTTT
- TRBJ2-1 - TRBV21-1 CASGTGQAYNEQFF TGTGCCAGCGGCACGGGACAGGCTTACAATGAGCAGTTCTTC
- TRBJ1-2 TRBD1 TRBV7-2 CASSLQGALHGYTF TGTGCCAGCAGCCTCCAGGGGGCGCTCCATGGCTACACCTTC
- TRBJ1-4 - TRBV11-2 CASSLGRGGKEKLFF TGTGCCAGCAGCTTAGGCAGGGGAGGGAAAGAAAAACTGTTTTTT
- TRBJ2-3 TRBD1 TRBV5-5 CASSLAPTGGSDTQYF TGTGCCAGCAGCTTAGCTCCCACAGGGGGCTCAGATACGCAGTATTTT
few TRBJ1-1 - TRBV5-1 CASSVTDSSTEAFF TGCGCCAGCAGTGTGACAGACTCTTCCACTGAAGCTTTCTTT
once TRBJ1-1 TRBD1 TRBV7-8 CASSLVVVGAGGTEAFF TGTGCCAGCAGCTTAGTCGTCGTCGGGGCAGGGGGCACTGAAGCTTTCTTT
- TRBJ2-1 - TRBV5-1 CASGQSSYNEQFF TGCGCCAGCGGGCAGAGCTCCTACAATGAGCAGTTCTTC
- TRBJ2-6 - TRBV5-1 CASSLGFNSGANVLTF TGCGCCAGCAGCTTAGGCTTCAACTCTGGGGCCAACGTCCTGACTTTC
- TRBJ2-1 TRBD1 TRBV19 CASDDRVYNEQFF TGTGCCAGTGATGACAGGGTCTACAATGAGCAGTTCTTC
- TRBJ1-2 TRBD1 TRBV2 CASRATQGGNYGYTF TGTGCCAGCAGGGCAACACAGGGGGGCAACTATGGCTACACCTTC
- TRBJ1-6 TRBD1 TRBV30 CAWETGVHSPLHF TGTGCCTGGGAGACAGGGGTTCATTCACCCCTCCACTTT
few TRBJ1-4 - TRBV28 CASSLWGDNEKLFF TGTGCCAGCAGTTTATGGGGTGATAATGAAAAACTGTTTTTT
- TRBJ2-3 TRBD1 TRBV6-8 CASRERAVTGGDTQYF TGTGCCAGCAGGGAAAGGGCAGTCACAGGGGGAGATACGCAGTATTTT
- TRBJ1-1 - TRBV9 CASSAILSDTEAFF TGTGCCAGCAGCGCGATCCTAAGTGACACTGAAGCTTTCTTT
- TRBJ1-5 TRBD1 TRBV4-3 CASSQARRGQGTTYSNQPQHF TGCGCCAGCAGCCAAGCACGTAGGGGACAGGGGACTACTTATAGCAATCAGCCCCAGCATTTT
- TRBJ1-2 TRBD1 TRBV30 CAWSTGTGNNYGYTF TGTGCCTGGAGTACTGGGACAGGGAATAACTATGGCTACACCTTC
- TRBJ1-3 - TRBV5-6 CASSLLGPSGNTIYF TGTGCCAGCAGCTTGCTAGGGCCCTCTGGAAACACCATATATTTT
- TRBJ1-5 - TRBV19 CASSNIPGQPQHF TGTGCCAGTAGCAATATTCCGGGTCAGCCCCAGCATTTT
- TRBJ2-7 - TRBV28 CASSLGQAHEQYF TGTGCCAGCAGTCTCGGACAAGCCCACGAGCAGTACTTC
- TRBJ1-3 - TRBV6-5 CASSYSKTAGNTIYF TGTGCCAGCAGTTACTCGAAGACGGCCGGAAACACCATATATTTT
- TRBJ2-7 - TRBV28 CASRANPDSSYEQYF TGTGCCAGCAGGGCGAACCCGGACAGCTCCTACGAGCAGTACTTC
- TRBJ1-3 - TRBV6-2/TRBV6-3 CASSYSAGTGNTIYF TGTGCCAGCAGTTACTCGGCAGGGACCGGAAACACCATATATTTT
once TRBJ2-7 TRBD2 TRBV7-2 CASSPAPTTSGGKQYF TGTGCCAGCAGCCCTGCCCCCACTACTAGCGGGGGAAAGCAGTACTTC
once TRBJ2-2 TRBD1 TRBV5-1 CASSLVGQVGELFF TGCGCCAGCAGCTTGGTTGGACAGGTCGGGGAGCTGTTTTTT
- TRBJ1-6 - TRBV9 CASSVLGTGNSPLHF TGTGCCAGCAGCGTACTCGGGACGGGTAATTCACCCCTCCACTTT
- TRBJ1-5 TRBD1 TRBV7-8 CASSPIGGQGITQHF TGTGCCAGCAGCCCCATAGGGGGACAGGGTATTACCCAGCATTTT